Shown below are 23 T cell receptor beta chains from a single sample sequenced in a study of OX40 agonist ivuxolimab in advanced cancers. Assay used: immunoSEQ multiplex PCR; TCRdb lists only in-frame clones, some missing. The sample records 11,000 to 15,000 clones, roughly 87% being singletons. The sequencing here drew on CD4+ or CD8+ T cells sorted from blood, taken in a trial of the OX40 agonist ivuxolimab. These receptors were taken from an adult with an advanced solid tumor such as melanoma, head and neck, liver or kidney cancer.

Points on this clone: Other nucleotide sequences in the sample specify the same CDR3. The rearrangement joins TRBV18 to TRBJ2-7; the D gene is possibly TRBD2 (5 bases). Trimming removed 2 bases from V and 4 bases from J, with 6 bases in between. Germline CDR1 reads KGHSH; CDR2 reads LQKENI. The CDR3 totals 12 residues. Here the CDR3 reads CASSPEGYEQYF. Here the CDR3 DNA reads TGTGCCAGCTCACCAGAGGGTTACGAGCAGTACTTC.

This clone was counted once. This CDR3 is CASSVEEVAGLPGELFF. The CDR3 DNA reads as TGTGCCAGCAGCGTAGAGGAGGTAGCGGGACTTCCCGGGGAGCTGTTTTTT. The chain recombines TRBV9 with TRBJ2-2; TRBD2 matches at 8 bases. CDR1 is SGDLS and CDR2 is YYNGEE in the germline V gene. The CDR3 is 17 residues long. The trim removed 0 bases at V and 6 bases at J, leaving 10 bases unmatched.

The chain uses TRBV4-3 and TRBJ1-6; 9 positions match TRBD1. V trimming: 0 bases; J trimming: 10 bases; junction bases outside the gene matches: 10. The CDR3 contains 17 residues. Germline assignment: CDR1 LGHNA and CDR2 YSLEER. For the CDR3, the DNA is TGCGCCAGCAGCCAAGAGAACCGGGACAGGGTACAGTCACCCCTCCACTTT. Protein sequence: CASSQENRDRVQSPLHF.

There are many counts of this clone. The CDR3 DNA reads as TGTGCCAGTAGTTCCCATCTTGACAGGGTAAACTATGGCTACACCTTC. Encoded protein: CASSSHLDRVNYGYTF. The chain uses TRBV19 and TRBJ1-2; TRBD1 aligns across 7 bases. V lost 5 bases, J lost 2 bases, and 11 bases stayed unmatched. Germline V lookup: CDR1 LNHDA, CDR2 SQIVND (reference sequence). This CDR3 spans 16 amino acids. Full variable domain (remainder filled in from reference TRBV19 and TRBJ1-2): DGGITQSPKYLFRKEGQNVTLSCEQNLNHDAMYWYRQDPGQGLRLIYYSQIVNDFQKGDIAEGYSVSREKKESFPLTVTSAQKNPTAFYLCASSSHLDRVNYGYTFGSGTRLTVV.

The genes are TRBV29-1 and TRBJ1-3; D gene ambiguous. Per the germline V gene, CDR1 is SQVTM and CDR2 is ANQGSEA. Trimming shortened V by 5 bases and J by 0 bases, and 8 bases separated the two germline ends. The CDR3 spans 13 residues. CDR3 residues: CSVWADSGNTIYF. The CDR3 bases are TGCAGCGTTTGGGCCGACTCTGGAAACACCATATATTTT.

This chain links TRBV11-3 with TRBJ1-1, with D perhaps matching TRBD1 (5 bases). CDR1 and CDR2 from the germline V gene are SGHNT and YENEEA. This CDR3 contains 16 residues. V lost 1 base and J 3 bases, leaving 15 bases between the germline ends. The CDR3 is CASSLGAGTGYTEAFF. CDR3 bases: TGTGCCAGCAGCTTAGGGGCGGGGACCGGGTACACTGAAGCTTTCTTT.

V gene TRBV18 combines with J gene TRBJ1-5; D possibly corresponds to TRBD1 (5 bases). This CDR3 is built from 14 residues. Between the trimmed V and J ends, which lost 5 bases and 4 bases, there was a span of 12 bases. Germline CDR1 is KGHSH and CDR2 is LQKENI. DNA for the CDR3: TGTGCCAGCTCAACTCGGGGGGTGAATCAGCCCCAGCATTTT. This sequence encodes CASSTRGVNQPQHF.

The chain carries TRBV11-3 and TRBJ2-1; TRBD2 matches 7 bases. CDR1 and CDR2 from the germline V gene are SGHNT and YENEEA. The CDR3 consists of 16 residues. V dropped 5 bases and J dropped 2; count of bases not matched to a gene: 9. Written as DNA, the CDR3 is TGTGCCAGCAGCCGGAAACCTAGCGGTGCCTACAATGAGCAGTTCTTC. Translated, it gives CASSRKPSGAYNEQFF. The full variable domain, its missing parts supplied by reference TRBV11-3 and TRBJ2-1, is EAGVVQSPRYKIIEKKQPVAFWCNPISGHNTLYWYLQNLGQGPELLIRYENEEAVDDSQLPKDRFSAERLKGVDSTLKIQPAELGDSAVYLCASSRKPSGAYNEQFFGPGTRLTVL.

The chain carries TRBV6-1 and TRBJ2-7; maybe TRBD2 (6 bases). Trimming left V 1 base short and J 3 bases short, with 13 bases between. The CDR3 contains 15 residues. Germline V gives CDR1 MNHNS, CDR2 SASEGT. This chain's CDR3 is CASSEELGLYYEQYF. The CDR3 DNA follows: TGTGCCAGCAGTGAAGAGCTGGGACTTTACTACGAGCAGTACTTC.

V and J are TRBV7-9 and TRBJ1-2; 9 bases align to TRBD1. V lost 0 bases and J lost 8; bases outside the gene matches: 4. The V gene's germline CDR1 is SEHNR and CDR2 FQNEAQ (reference sequence). The CDR3 spans 14 residues. The CDR3 reads CASSLALGQGGYTF. CDR3 bases: TGTGCCAGCAGCTTAGCGCTGGGACAGGGCGGCTACACCTTC.

The chain has TRBV9 and TRBJ2-7; TRBD1 matches at 7 bases. Germline V CDR1 and CDR2: SGDLS, YYNGEE. CDR3 size: 14 residues. V trimming: 0 bases; J trimming: 3 bases; junction bases outside the gene matches: 3. In DNA form, the CDR3 reads TGTGCCAGCAGCGTAGAGGGACAGTTCTACGAGCAGTACTTC. This gives the protein CASSVEGQFYEQYF.

The CDR3, as DNA: TGCGCCAGCTGGGGGCGGGAGGGCCCGAATGAGCAGTTCTTC. It codes for CASWGREGPNEQFF. The chain carries TRBV5-1 and TRBJ2-1; 9 nucleotides match TRBD2. The V gene's germline CDR1 is SGHRS and CDR2 YFSETQ. This CDR3 contains 14 residues. Trimming at V came to 7 bases and at J to 7 bases, leaving 9 bases not matched to a gene. The full variable domain, completed using reference TRBV5-1 and TRBJ2-1, is KAGVTQTPRYLIKTRGQQVTLSCSPISGHRSVSWYQQTPGQGLQFLFEYFSETQRNKGNFPGRFSGRQFSNSRSEMNVSTLELGDSALYLCASWGREGPNEQFFGPGTRLTVL.

V and J are TRBV30 and TRBJ1-5; D ambiguous. This CDR3 has 14 residues. CDR1 and CDR2 (germline): GTSNPN, SVGIG (reference sequence). V was trimmed by 2 bases and J by 4 bases, leaving 12 bases between them. The CDR3 loop is CAWSTAGPNQPQHF. The CDR3 region has the DNA TGTGCCTGGAGTACGGCAGGCCCAAATCAGCCCCAGCATTTT.

The chain has TRBV9 and TRBJ1-2; D unresolved. Germline-derived CDR1 and CDR2 are SGDLS and YYNGEE. Trimming pared 4 bases from V and 7 bases from J, leaving 11 bases between. The CDR3 has 12 amino acids. CDR3 sequence: CASSPHKPGYTF. The DNA of the CDR3 is TGTGCCAGCAGCCCCCACAAGCCTGGCTACACCTTC.

V and J are TRBV9 and TRBJ2-5; D not resolved. The end of the DNA fits TRBJ2-7 better, so the J call may be wrong. CDR3 size: 12 residues. CDR1 and CDR2 from the germline V gene are SGDLS and YYNGEE. The CDR3 coding sequence is TGTGCCAGCAGCTTAAACTTTTACGAGCAGTACTTC. Protein: CASSLNFYEQYF.

V is TRBV7-8 and J is TRBJ2-3; D not resolved. Germline-derived CDR1 and CDR2 are SGHVS and FQNEAQ. The V gene lost 3 bases and the J gene lost 3 bases, with 1 base spanning the gap. This CDR3 comprises 11 residues. The CDR3: CASSLTDTQYF. For the CDR3, the DNA is TGTGCCAGCAGCTTGACAGATACGCAGTATTTT.

The rearrangement links TRBV5-7 to TRBJ1-2, with D possibly TRBD1 on 6 matching bases. TRBV5-7 is labeled an ORF, and its function is uncertain. V lost 5 bases, J lost 3 bases, and 11 bases lay in between. There are 13 residues in the CDR3. The CDR3 DNA is TGTGCCAGCAGATCGACAGGCCACTATGGCTACACCTTC. Its translation is CASRSTGHYGYTF.

This rearrangement joins TRBV11-2 to TRBJ2-5, with D possibly TRBD2 on 5 matching bases. V lost 1 base to trimming and J lost 0 bases, with 9 bases between them. Per germline, CDR1 SGHAT and CDR2 FQNNGV. This CDR3 has 15 residues. The CDR3 DNA reads as TGTGCCAGCAGCTTAGGGTACGGGAACCAAGAGACCCAGTACTTC. Translated: CASSLGYGNQETQYF.

The gene calls are TRBV15 and TRBJ1-6; 7 bases line up with TRBD1. The CDR3 totals 17 residues. CDR1 is LNHNV, CDR2 YYDKDF, per germline (reference sequence). V lost 4 bases, J lost 5 bases, and 11 bases stayed unmatched. The CDR3 region is CATSTLGRDSHNSPLHF. The DNA of the CDR3 is TGTGCCACCAGCACGCTCGGCCGGGACAGTCATAATTCACCCCTCCACTTT.

The chain joins TRBV15 to TRBJ2-1, with D uncertain. Trimming shortened V by 0 bases and J by 2 bases, and 11 bases separated the two germline ends. The length of the CDR3 is 16 residues. Germline-derived CDR1 and CDR2 are LNHNV and YYDKDF (reference sequence). The CDR3 DNA is TGTGCCACCAGCAGAGAGGTGGCAGCAGCCTACAATGAGCAGTTCTTC. It yields the protein CATSREVAAAYNEQFF.

The chain carries TRBV30 and TRBJ2-1; D ambiguous. Per germline, CDR1 GTSNPN and CDR2 SVGIG (reference sequence). The CDR3 spans 11 residues. V lost 5 bases, J lost 10 bases, and 12 bases lay in between. In nucleotides, the CDR3 is TGTGCCTGGGACGTAGGAATGGAGCAGTTCTTC. This translates into CAWDVGMEQFF.

The chain links TRBV4-3 to TRBJ2-7; 7 positions match TRBD1. Losses at the gene ends were 5 bases for V and 0 bases for J; bases not matched to a gene: 4. This CDR3 contains 14 residues. CDR1 and CDR2 (germline): LGHNA, YSLEER. The CDR3 sequence is CASSYDRVSYEQYF. CDR3 sequence (DNA): TGCGCCAGCAGCTACGACAGGGTCTCCTACGAGCAGTACTTC.

This chain connects TRBV20-1 to TRBJ1-1; D remains ambiguous. V lost 2 bases to trimming and J lost 4 bases, with 2 bases between them. The CDR3 consists of 10 residues. Germline V CDR1 and CDR2: DFQATT, SNEGSKA (reference sequence). Here the CDR3 DNA reads TGCAGTGCTAGATCCACTGAAGCTTTCTTT. This encodes CSARSTEAFF.